Below are 8 T cell receptor beta chains sequenced from a single sample in a study of CD8+CD57+ T cells in acquired aplastic anemia. The study's findings and limits: Total CD4+ and CD8+ pools in patients were more diverse than the CD8+CD57+ cells of those patients.

Genomic DNA provided the template from which TCR beta VDJ and CDR3 profiles were obtained. TCRdb passed the reads through MiXCR, listing each CDR3 protein once. The table has 15,000 to 25,000 distinct CDR3 sequences, approximately 37% seen once. The authors sequenced patients whose flow cytometry had shown CD8+CD57+ cell expansion. These TCRs are of unknown antigen specificity. The sequencing sample was made of CD8+CD57+ T cells sorted from PBMCs. Subset meaning: bead-enriched CD8+CD57+ effector memory T cells from SAA patients. The source of these receptors is a human donor with aplastic anemia.

This clonotype has just a few counts. This chain joins TRBV2 and TRBJ2-3; TRBD1 matches at 8 bases. Trimming at V came to 3 bases and at J to 3 bases, leaving 11 bases not matched to a gene. Germline V gene sequence: CDR1 SNHLY, CDR2 FYNNEI. The CDR3 is made up of 17 amino acids. DNA of the CDR3: TGTGCCAGCAGTGACCGTGGCAGGGGGCGGTGGACAGATACGCAGTATTTT. Translating it yields CASSDRGRGRWTDTQYF. The full variable domain, in which reference TRBV2 and TRBJ2-3 provide the parts outside the CDR3, is EPEVTQTPSHQVTQMGQEVILRCVPISNHLYFYWYRQILGQKVEFLVSFYNNEISEKSEIFDDQFSVERPDGSNFTLKIRSTKLEDSAMYFCASSDRGRGRWTDTQYFGPGTRLTVL.

The chain joins TRBV7-2 to TRBJ2-7, with D maybe TRBD2 (6 bases). Germline lookup yields CDR1 SGHTA and CDR2 FQGNSA. V gave up 1 base and J gave up 8 bases, with 12 bases separating them. The CDR3 covers 13 residues. CDR3 nucleotides: TGTGCCAGCAGCTTAGGGGGGGTGATTAAGCAGTACTTC. It specifies CASSLGGVIKQYF.

This clonotype was counted only a few times. J is TRBJ2-7 and V is TRBV5-1, with D perhaps matching TRBD1 or TRBD2 (7 bases each). The CDR3 sequence is 13 residues long. V lost 5 bases to trimming and J lost 5 bases, with 14 bases between them. Germline V lookup: CDR1 SGHRS, CDR2 YFSETQ. In DNA form, the CDR3 reads TGCGCCAGCAGTCCCAGGGGGGGCGACGAGCAGTACTTC. It encodes CASSPRGGDEQYF.

In its sample, this clonotype was seen a few times. The chain links TRBV9 to TRBJ2-5; TRBD1 matches at 7 bases. CDR3 length: 14 residues. V was clipped by 0 bases and J by 4 bases; unmatched bases: 3. Germline V gene lookup returns CDR1 SGDLS and CDR2 YYNGEE. The CDR3, as DNA: TGTGCCAGCAGCGTAGCCTACAGGGGAGAGACCCAGTACTTC. It translates to CASSVAYRGETQYF.

The V call is TRBV5-4, the J call TRBJ2-7; D is undetermined. Germline CDR1 is SGHNT and CDR2 is YYREEE (reference sequence). The CDR3 runs 12 residues. The V gene lost 6 bases and the J gene lost 6 bases, with 13 bases spanning the gap. CDR3 sequence (DNA): TGTGCCAGCACCTCCGCTGGCCTCGAGCAGTACTTC. Its protein is CASTSAGLEQYF.

The rearrangement links TRBV5-4 to TRBJ2-7; 8 bases are a match to TRBD2. CDR1 SGHNT and CDR2 YYREEE come from the germline V gene (reference sequence). The CDR3 covers 16 residues. The junction had 13 bases not matched to a gene; V was cut back by 4 bases and J by 4 bases. CDR3 nucleotides: TGTGCCAGCAGCCCCCTACGGGAGACTAGCGAGTACGAGCAGTACTTC. Amino acids: CASSPLRETSEYEQYF. Filled out from reference TRBV5-4 and TRBJ2-7, the complete variable domain reads ETGVTQSPTHLIKTRGQQVTLRCSSQSGHNTVSWYQQALGQGPQFIFQYYREEENGRGNFPPRFSGLQFPNYSSELNVNALELDDSALYLCASSPLRETSEYEQYFGPGTRLTVT.

A word on this clonotype: Compared with germline, one end of the junction differs, possibly owing to a read error. The V call is TRBV4-3, the J call TRBJ2-7; 10 bases are shared with TRBD2. The germline CDR1 and CDR2 sequences are LGHNA and YSLEER. This CDR3 region has 20 residues. CDR3 region: CVSSQEVTSGKTPRGREQYF. CDR3 in DNA: TGCGTCAGCAGCCAAGAAGTAACTAGCGGGAAAACTCCCCGGGGTAGAGAGCAGTACTTC.

This chain joins TRBV15 and TRBJ2-2; D is possibly TRBD1 (5 bases). V lost 9 bases to trimming and J lost 0 bases, with 17 bases between them. The germline V gene encodes CDR1 LNHNV and CDR2 YYDKDF (reference sequence). This CDR3 contains 16 residues. The CDR3 reads CATPLRQTANTGELFF. DNA of the CDR3: TGTGCCACGCCACTCCGACAGACCGCGAACACCGGGGAGCTGTTTTTT.